This T cell receptor (beta chain) was sequenced during a study of patients and donors after allogeneic stem cell transplantation. This clonotype was counted a few times. Germline V gene lookup returns CDR1 LGHNA and CDR2 YNFKEQ. CDR3 length: 14 amino acids. Trimming pared 0 bases from V and 7 bases from J, leaving 9 bases between. TCRdb re-called the RT-PCR reads through MiXCR, storing one row per CDR3 protein. The table includes hundreds of thousands of distinct CDR3 sequences, 35% to 45% detected once. Source material: blood, either unsorted or a sorted T cell fraction (not recorded which). The J gene is TRBJ1-4, the V gene TRBV4-2; D remains unclear. The receptor's source is a human donor who was either an allogeneic HSCT recipient or a stem cell or donor lymphocyte infusion donor (not recorded which). It is not recorded whose cells these are; they may come from a transplant donor. This chain's CDR3 is CASSQDTTGEKLFF. The CDR3 DNA reads as TGTGCCAGCAGCCAAGATACGACGGGTGAAAAACTGTTTTTT.